The next 21 T cell receptor beta chains were all read from a single sample in a study of T cell responses to AZD1222 COVID-19 vaccine. TCRdb's copy holds only in-frame clones and misses some; the assay was immunoSEQ multiplex PCR. This table holds some 140,000 clones, 92% found once. Material: peripheral blood, obtained on day 0 of AZD1222 vaccination. Source of these receptors: an adult in good health.

The chain links TRBV19 to TRBJ2-5; 9 bases are shared with TRBD1. Germline lookup yields CDR1 LNHDA and CDR2 SQIVND (reference sequence). Trimming at V came to 5 bases and at J to 4 bases, leaving 5 bases not matched to a gene. This CDR3 has 14 amino acids. CDR3 sequence reads: CASSWGQGTETQYF. CDR3 sequence (DNA): TGTGCCAGTAGTTGGGGACAGGGCACAGAGACCCAGTACTTC.

The rearrangement uses TRBV7-8 and TRBJ2-5; 7 bases are a match to TRBD1. V lost 6 bases and J lost 0; bases outside the gene matches: 4. The length of the CDR3 is 14 residues. CDR1 is SGHVS, CDR2 FQNEAQ, per germline. The CDR3 region has the DNA TGTGCCAGCAGACTACAGGGGAACCAAGAGACCCAGTACTTC. Its protein is CASRLQGNQETQYF.

This chain links TRBV25-1 with TRBJ2-7, with a tentative D call TRBD1 (6 bases). This CDR3 is built from 13 residues. CDR1 and CDR2 (germline): MGHDK, SYGVNS. V was pared by 6 bases and J by 3 bases, with 12 bases between. DNA for the CDR3: TGTGCCAGCAGACCCGGGACAAACTACGAGCAGTACTTC. Its translation: CASRPGTNYEQYF.

In nucleotides, the CDR3 is TGTGCCAGCAGCTTAGGAGCGGGGGCGTCCTACGAGCAGTACTTC. Translated: CASSLGAGASYEQYF. This sequence joins TRBV11-3 and TRBJ2-7; 8 nucleotides align to TRBD2. Germline assignment: CDR1 SGHNT and CDR2 YENEEA. The CDR3 consists of 15 residues. The junction had 3 bases not matched to a gene; V was cut back by 1 base and J by 1 base.

The chain carries TRBV7-6 and TRBJ2-1, with 10 bases fitting TRBD1. Per the germline V gene, CDR1 is SGHVS and CDR2 is FNYEAQ. J lost 8 bases, V lost 1 base, and 5 bases had no gene match. This CDR3 is built from 15 residues. DNA of the CDR3: TGTGCCAGCAGCTTAGGGGGACAGGGGAAGTATGAGCAGTTCTTC. Amino acids: CASSLGGQGKYEQFF.

The chain combines TRBV5-1 with TRBJ2-3; D is possibly TRBD2 (6 bases). The V and J ends lost 6 bases and 9 bases respectively, with 26 bases between them. Germline values: CDR1 SGHRS, CDR2 YFSETQ. CDR3 length: 16 amino acids. The DNA of the CDR3 is TGCGCCAGCACCCCCAACGTGGGGGACGGGAGTAAGACGCAGTATTTT. This codes for CASTPNVGDGSKTQYF.

This chain links TRBV30 with TRBJ2-7; 9 bases match TRBD1. V was clipped by 0 bases and J by 3 bases; unmatched bases: 6. Germline-derived CDR1 and CDR2 are GTSNPN and SVGIG (reference sequence). The CDR3 contains 15 residues. This CDR3 reads CAWSVRDRGIYEQYF. The CDR3 nucleotides are TGTGCCTGGAGTGTACGAGACAGGGGGATCTACGAGCAGTACTTC.

The chain carries TRBV6-1 and TRBJ2-7, with a weak D call TRBD2 (5 bases). The CDR3 length is 17 residues. CDR1 is MNHNS, CDR2 SASEGT, per germline. The V and J ends lost 2 bases and 1 base respectively, with 18 bases between them. This chain's CDR3 is CASSESGRRGLSYEQYF. In DNA form, the CDR3 reads TGTGCCAGCAGTGAATCTGGGCGGCGCGGGTTATCCTACGAGCAGTACTTC.

The V call is TRBV18, the J call TRBJ1-2; no clear D. CDR3 length: 14 residues. The germline V gene has CDR1 KGHSH and CDR2 LQKENI. The V and J ends lost 3 bases and 5 bases respectively, with 13 bases between them. The CDR3 protein is CASSPGSTGYGYTF. The CDR3 nucleotides are TGTGCCAGCTCACCCGGGTCTACTGGGTATGGCTACACCTTC.

CDR3 residues: CASSQAGDRWGYTF. Written as DNA, the CDR3 is TGTGCCAGCAGCCAAGCAGGGGACCGTTGGGGCTACACCTTC. The V and J genes are TRBV3-1 (or the pseudogene TRBV3-2) and TRBJ1-2; TRBD1 is a possible D gene (6 bases). V dropped 1 base and J dropped 8 bases, with 14 bases sitting between them. Germline values: CDR1 LGHDT, CDR2 YNNKEL (reference sequence). The CDR3 loop spans 14 amino acids.

CDR3 loop: CAISELGGTYEQYF. The CDR3 DNA follows: TGTGCCATCAGTGAATTAGGAGGGACCTACGAGCAGTACTTC. The chain carries TRBV10-3 and TRBJ2-7; D is possibly TRBD2 (6 bases). This CDR3 has 14 amino acids. Trimming removed 3 bases at V and 2 bases at J, with 11 bases between. Germline CDR1 ENHRY, CDR2 SYGVKD.

The rearrangement links TRBV7-3 to TRBJ1-1; D unclear. CDR3 length: 13 residues. V lost 1 base to trimming and J lost 1 base, with 4 bases between them. The V gene's germline CDR1 is SGHTA and CDR2 FQGTGA. Written as DNA, the CDR3 is TGTGCCAGCAGCTTAATCGGGAACACTGAAGCTTTCTTT. As protein: CASSLIGNTEAFF.

This clone was seen a single time. This sequence joins TRBV5-1 and TRBJ1-1; TRBD1 agrees at 8 bases. With 3 bases clipped from V and 3 bases from J, the junction kept 7 bases outside the gene matches. Germline CDR1 and CDR2: SGHRS and YFSETQ. CDR3 size: 15 residues. The CDR3 bases are TGCGCCAGCAGCTCCGTCGTACAGGGGGACACTGAAGCTTTCTTT. It encodes CASSSVVQGDTEAFF. The full variable domain, with the rest looked up from reference TRBV5-1 and TRBJ1-1, is KAGVTQTPRYLIKTRGQQVTLSCSPISGHRSVSWYQQTPGQGLQFLFEYFSETQRNKGNFPGRFSGRQFSNSRSEMNVSTLELGDSALYLCASSSVVQGDTEAFFGQGTRLTVV.

The J gene is TRBJ1-1, the V gene TRBV6-5; no firm D call. The CDR3 contains 14 residues. Deletions cut 6 bases from V and 4 bases from J, with 15 bases between. Germline loops: CDR1 MNHEY, CDR2 SVGAGI. The CDR3 region is CASSVDYSGTEAFF. CDR3 nucleotide sequence: TGTGCCAGCAGCGTGGACTACAGCGGCACTGAAGCTTTCTTT.

V gene TRBV27 combines with J gene TRBJ1-5, with D possibly TRBD1 on 5 matching bases. Germline CDR1 reads MNHEY; CDR2 reads SMNVEV (reference sequence). CDR3 length: 14 residues. V shed 6 bases and J shed 5 bases, with 14 bases lying between them. CDR3 loop: CASSPRDGDQPQHF. CDR3 DNA sequence: TGTGCCAGCAGCCCCCGGGACGGGGATCAGCCCCAGCATTTT.

The CDR3 protein is CASSEQGQQHSPLHF. CDR3 nucleotides: TGTGCCAGCAGTGAACAAGGACAACAGCACTCACCCCTCCACTTT. The V gene is TRBV25-1, the J gene TRBJ1-6, with D perhaps TRBD1 (5 bases). Germline V gives CDR1 MGHDK, CDR2 SYGVNS. This CDR3 has 15 amino acids. V was clipped by 2 bases and J by 10 bases, with 15 bases between them.

The V gene is TRBV7-8, the J gene TRBJ2-7, with 7 bases fitting TRBD1. Germline trimming cut 1 base from V and 5 bases from J; bases unmatched to any gene: 5. This CDR3 has 14 amino acids. Germline V gene lookup returns CDR1 SGHVS and CDR2 FQNEAQ. DNA of the CDR3: TGTGCCAGCAGCTTAGAGACAGGGAACCACGAGCAGTACTTC. Translated: CASSLETGNHEQYF.

This clone has just one count. This chain uses TRBV5-1 with TRBJ1-1; weak D call: TRBD1 (5 bases). This CDR3 has 16 amino acids. In germline, CDR1 is SGHRS, CDR2 YFSETQ. The ends were cut back, 0 bases at V and 2 bases at J, with 14 bases in the middle. DNA for the CDR3: TGCGCCAGCAGCTTGGATTACGGCAGGACAAACACTGAAGCTTTCTTT. It codes for CASSLDYGRTNTEAFF.

This chain connects TRBV7-9 to TRBJ1-6; D gene ambiguous. Germline V lookup: CDR1 SEHNR, CDR2 FQNEAQ (reference sequence). The CDR3 has 17 residues. Trimming stripped 5 bases from V and 0 bases from J, with 14 bases between. DNA for the CDR3: TGTGCCAGCAGCCCCGGACTGTCGAGCTCCTATAATTCACCCCTCCACTTT. This gives the protein CASSPGLSSSYNSPLHF. The full variable domain, in which reference TRBV7-9 and TRBJ1-6 provide the parts outside the CDR3, is DTGVSQNPRHKITKRGQNVTFRCDPISEHNRLYWYRQTLGQGPEFLTYFQNEAQLEKSRLLSDRFSAERPKGSFSTLEIQRTEQGDSAMYLCASSPGLSSSYNSPLHFGNGTRLTVT.

This chain links TRBV27 with TRBJ2-5, with a possible D match to TRBD2 (7 bases). From germline, CDR1 is MNHEY and CDR2 SMNVEV (reference sequence). The germline V and J ends were trimmed by 2 bases and 7 bases, with 11 bases remaining between them. There are 13 residues in the CDR3. The CDR3 nucleotides are TGTGCCAGCAGTTTAGGGGGGGCTGGGACCCAGTACTTC. Its protein is CASSLGGAGTQYF.

This chain links TRBV4-3 with TRBJ1-5; D uncertain. The length of the CDR3 is 14 residues. V gave up 0 bases and J gave up 7 bases, with 10 bases separating them. The germline V gene encodes CDR1 LGHNA and CDR2 YSLEER. CDR3 nucleotides: TGCGCCAGCAGCCAAGACCGGGGAGAGCAGCCCCAGCATTTT. It yields the protein CASSQDRGEQPQHF.